What follows describes a single T cell receptor beta chain. Its cognate antigen is unknown. The sample belongs to a study of T-cell memory formation after mild COVID-19. The study's findings and limits: Day 15 to 85 contractors were CD4/CD8 balanced; later expanders leaned CD4+. Some clones that responded turned up in pre-infection memory, which suggests that cross-reactive memory joined in. Confirmation was lacking for SARS-CoV-2 specificity of second-wave clones that peaked on day 37.

5'RACE with constant-segment primers built TCRalpha and TCRbeta cDNA libraries with UMIs. TCRdb passed the 5' RACE reads through MiXCR, listing each CDR3 protein once. The sample lists 95,000 to 120,000 distinct CDR3 sequences; over 15% were seen once. J gave up 1 base and V 7 bases, and 5 bases lay outside the gene matches. This CDR3 region has 15 residues. Germline CDR1 and CDR2: SEHNR and FQNEAQ (reference sequence). The sequence was obtained from a man between 18 and 29 years old who had mild COVID-19 (a few samples of this study predate the infection). Cell type and time point are not known. Sequencing input: PBMCs or a T cell subset sorted from them (not recorded which). This chain connects TRBV7-9 to TRBJ2-1; 9 nucleotides match TRBD2. For the CDR3, the DNA is TGTGCCAGCACCCTTCTAGCGGGATCCTACAATGAGCAGTTCTTC. Protein: CASTLLAGSYNEQFF.